This is a list of T cell receptor beta chains from one sample in a study of T cell responses to AZD1222 COVID-19 vaccine. Repertoires were generated with immunoSEQ multiplex PCR, while TCRdb's copy carries only in-frame clones and drops some. Altogether more than 150,000 clones are present, about 92% being singletons, with the ten largest covering roughly a tenth. Sample: peripheral blood, taken on day 0 of AZD1222 vaccination. Receptors were obtained from an adult in good health. Each CDR3 is given with its conserved first and last residue. A D gene is named only where the DNA matches it firmly. Where a row states a size, it is once, few, many or the class of an expanded clone; other rows omit it.

D gene	V gene	clone size	J gene	CDR3 protein	CDR3 DNA
.	TRBV2	.	TRBJ1-2	CASSEVVNGYTF	TGTGCCAGCAGTGAAGTGGTAAATGGCTACACCTTC
TRBD2	TRBV15	.	TRBJ2-3	CATSRDQWRLAGVGDTQYF	TGTGCCACCAGCAGAGATCAGTGGCGACTAGCGGGAGTAGGGGATACGCAGTATTTT
TRBD2	TRBV10-3	once	TRBJ2-3	CAIRGLEDTQYF	TGTGCCATCAGGGGACTAGAAGATACGCAGTATTTT
.	TRBV7-9	.	TRBJ1-2	CASSLDTRGENYGYTF	TGTGCCAGCAGCTTAGATACCAGAGGGGAAAACTATGGCTACACCTTC
.	TRBV7-2	.	TRBJ2-1	CASSSDRDLNEQFF	TGTGCCAGCAGCTCCGACCGGGACCTCAATGAGCAGTTCTTC
TRBD1	TRBV27	.	TRBJ2-7	CASRPGQGYEQYF	TGTGCCAGCAGACCCGGACAGGGCTACGAGCAGTACTTC
.	TRBV30	.	TRBJ2-1	CAWSVLEDEQFF	TGTGCCTGGAGTGTACTGGAGGATGAGCAGTTCTTC
.	TRBV27	.	TRBJ2-1	CASGDTGHNEQFF	TGTGCCAGCGGGGACACTGGACACAATGAGCAGTTCTTC
TRBD1	TRBV5-1	.	TRBJ1-1	CASSPEGQVNTEAFF	TGCGCCAGCAGCCCCGAAGGACAGGTGAACACTGAAGCTTTCTTT
.	TRBV19	.	TRBJ1-5	CASSMTDGNQPQHF	TGTGCCAGTAGTATGACAGACGGTAATCAGCCCCAGCATTTT
TRBD2	TRBV7-6	.	TRBJ2-1	CASSPGTSGSINEQFF	TGTGCCAGCAGCCCCGGGACTAGCGGGAGTATAAATGAGCAGTTCTTC
.	TRBV12-5	.	TRBJ2-3	CASGLVRGDTQYF	TGTGCTAGTGGTTTGGTACGTGGAGATACGCAGTATTTT
.	TRBV12-3/TRBV12-4	.	TRBJ2-1	CASRPQVQGRFF	TGTGCCAGCCGGCCTCAAGTCCAAGGGCGGTTCTTC
.	TRBV10-1	.	TRBJ2-5	CASGAGNKSKPNAQGEETQYF	TGCGCCAGCGGGGCAGGGAATAAGTCCAAGCCAAATGCCCAAGGGGAAGAGACCCAGTACTTC
TRBD1	TRBV5-4	once	TRBJ2-1	CASSLERDRASEQFF	TGTGCCAGCAGCTTGGAACGGGACAGGGCCTCAGAGCAGTTCTTC
.	TRBV7-2	.	TRBJ1-2	CASSSYFRVQGYTF	TGTGCCAGCAGCTCCTACTTCAGAGTGCAAGGCTACACCTTC
.	TRBV6-5	.	TRBJ1-2	CASSIRRDYGYTF	TGTGCCAGCAGTATACGACGGGACTATGGCTACACCTTC
.	TRBV10-3	.	TRBJ2-1	CATGPWPPGNEQFF	TGTGCCACCGGCCCCTGGCCCCCGGGCAATGAGCAGTTCTTC
.	TRBV10-2	.	TRBJ1-3	CASSESRALSGNTIYF	TGCGCCAGCAGTGAGTCTCGGGCGCTCTCGGGAAACACCATATATTTT
.	TRBV30	.	TRBJ1-1	CAWSADGGTEAFF	TGTGCCTGGAGTGCAGACGGTGGAACTGAAGCTTTCTTT
.	TRBV6-5	.	TRBJ1-1	CASSRDTMNTEAFF	TGTGCCAGCAGTAGGGACACCATGAACACTGAAGCTTTCTTT
TRBD2	TRBV15	few	TRBJ2-3	CATSRGRGGSTDTQYF	TGTGCCACCAGCAGAGGACGGGGGGGGAGCACAGATACGCAGTATTTT
.	TRBV4-1	.	TRBJ1-1	CASSRLTSRGNTEAFF	TGCGCCAGCAGCCGCTTGACATCACGGGGGAACACTGAAGCTTTCTTT
.	TRBV4-1	once	TRBJ2-6	CASSQALTSPGANVLTF	TGCGCCAGCAGCCAGGCTTTGACAAGCCCTGGGGCCAACGTCCTGACTTTC